This T cell receptor beta chain was captured in a study of blood T cell repertoires in COVID-19. About the research overall: T cells, B-cell-depleted T cells, or PBMCs provided the cDNA or gDNA that served as material.

TCRdb keeps only in-frame clones here, not all; method: immunoSEQ multiplex PCR. The sample lists approximately 220,000 clones; roughly 85% were seen once. Individuals drawn from around 25 US areas were about 18 to 95 years old. Each participant's cohort was designated according to participant-reported clinical history. This clone was counted between two and nine times. Other DNA sequences in the same sample also yield this CDR3. Sequenced sample: PBMCs or T cells enriched from blood (not recorded which). The sequence derives from a woman aged 40 to 50 with acute COVID-19.

CDR3 loop: CATSEGSYGYTF. CDR3 sequence (DNA): TGTGCCACCAGTGAGGGGAGCTATGGCTACACCTTC. This sequence joins TRBV24-1 and TRBJ1-2; D not resolved. In germline, CDR1 is KGHDR, CDR2 SFDVKD. The CDR3 contains 12 residues. V was shortened by 4 bases and J by 4 bases, with 6 bases between the two germline ends.